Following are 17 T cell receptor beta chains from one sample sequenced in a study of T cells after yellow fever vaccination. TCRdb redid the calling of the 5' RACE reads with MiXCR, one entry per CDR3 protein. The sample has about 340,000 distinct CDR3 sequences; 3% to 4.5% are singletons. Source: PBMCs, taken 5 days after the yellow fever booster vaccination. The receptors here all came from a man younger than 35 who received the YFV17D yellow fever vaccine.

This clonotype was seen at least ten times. The CDR3 protein is CASSFRGISYNEQFF. CDR3 nucleotides: TGTGCCAGCAGCTTTCGAGGCATCTCCTACAATGAGCAGTTCTTC. The chain employs TRBV5-8 and TRBJ2-1; D is ambiguous. The V end lost 2 bases, the J end lost 0 bases, and 9 bases lay between the germline ends. The CDR3 covers 15 residues. CDR1 SGHTS and CDR2 YDEGEE come from the germline V gene. Combining the CDR3 with reference TRBV5-8 and TRBJ2-1 gives the whole variable domain EAGVTQSPTHLIKTRGQQATLRCSPISGHTSVYWYQQALGLGLQFLLWYDEGEERNRGNFPPRFSGRQFPNYSSELNVNALELEDSALYLCASSFRGISYNEQFFGPGTRLTVL.

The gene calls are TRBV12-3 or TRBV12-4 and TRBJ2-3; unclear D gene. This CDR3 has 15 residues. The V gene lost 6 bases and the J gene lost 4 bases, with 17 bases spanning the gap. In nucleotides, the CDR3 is TGTGCCAGCAGCCGTCCCCATGGTCATGCAGATACGCAGTATTTT. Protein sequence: CASSRPHGHADTQYF.

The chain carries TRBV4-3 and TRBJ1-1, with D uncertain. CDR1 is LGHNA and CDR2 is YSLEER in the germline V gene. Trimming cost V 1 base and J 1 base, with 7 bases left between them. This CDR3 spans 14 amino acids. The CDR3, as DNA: TGCGCCAGCAGCCAAGCCCGGCCGAACACTGAAGCTTTCTTT. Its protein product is CASSQARPNTEAFF.

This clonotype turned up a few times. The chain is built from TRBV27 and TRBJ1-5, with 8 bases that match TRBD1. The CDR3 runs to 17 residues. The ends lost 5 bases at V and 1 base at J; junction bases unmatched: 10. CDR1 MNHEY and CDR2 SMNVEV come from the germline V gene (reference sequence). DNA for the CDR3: TGTGCCAGCAGTCTTCAAGCACAGGGGGTGAGCAATCAGCCCCAGCATTTT. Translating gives CASSLQAQGVSNQPQHF.

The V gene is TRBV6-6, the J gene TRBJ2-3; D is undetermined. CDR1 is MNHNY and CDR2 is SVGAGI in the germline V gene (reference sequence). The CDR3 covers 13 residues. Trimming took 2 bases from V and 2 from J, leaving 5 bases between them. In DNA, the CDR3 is TGTGCCAGCAGTTACCCGGACACAGATACGCAGTATTTT. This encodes CASSYPDTDTQYF.

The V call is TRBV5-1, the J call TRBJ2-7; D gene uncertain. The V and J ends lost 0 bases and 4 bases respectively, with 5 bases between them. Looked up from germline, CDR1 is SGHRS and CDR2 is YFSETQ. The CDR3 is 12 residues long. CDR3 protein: CASSLENYEQYF. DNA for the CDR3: TGCGCCAGCAGCTTGGAGAATTACGAGCAGTACTTC.

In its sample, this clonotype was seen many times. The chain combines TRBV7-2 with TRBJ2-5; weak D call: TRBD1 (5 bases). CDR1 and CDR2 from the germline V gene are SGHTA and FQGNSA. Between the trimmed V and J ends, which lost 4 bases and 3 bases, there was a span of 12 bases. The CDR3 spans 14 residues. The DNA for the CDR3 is TGTGCCAGCAGCTACTATGGGGCCGAAGAGACCCAGTACTTC. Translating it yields CASSYYGAEETQYF.

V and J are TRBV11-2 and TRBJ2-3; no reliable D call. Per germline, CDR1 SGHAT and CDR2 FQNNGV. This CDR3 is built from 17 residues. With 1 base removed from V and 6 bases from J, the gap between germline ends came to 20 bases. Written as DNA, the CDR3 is TGTGCCAGCAGCTTAGCGTTGGGTTGGGGAATGGGTGATACGCAGTATTTT. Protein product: CASSLALGWGMGDTQYF.

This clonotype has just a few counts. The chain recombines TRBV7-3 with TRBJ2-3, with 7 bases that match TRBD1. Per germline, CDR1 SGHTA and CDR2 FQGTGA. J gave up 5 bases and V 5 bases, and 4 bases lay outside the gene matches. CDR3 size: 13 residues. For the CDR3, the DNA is TGTGCCAGCAGCGCCCGACAGGGAGATACGCAGTATTTT. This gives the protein CASSARQGDTQYF.

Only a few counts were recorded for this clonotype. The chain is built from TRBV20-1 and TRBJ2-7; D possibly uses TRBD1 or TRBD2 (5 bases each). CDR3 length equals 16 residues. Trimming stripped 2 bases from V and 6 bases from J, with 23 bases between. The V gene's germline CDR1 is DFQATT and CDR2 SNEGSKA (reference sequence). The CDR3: CSARINSGPGSGEQYF. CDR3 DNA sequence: TGCAGTGCTAGAATCAATTCGGGACCGGGCTCGGGCGAGCAGTACTTC.

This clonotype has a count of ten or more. CDR3 amino acids: CASSPSANSYEQYF. CDR3 coding DNA: TGTGCCAGCAGCCCGTCGGCCAACTCCTACGAGCAGTACTTC. The V gene is TRBV13, the J gene TRBJ2-7; D ambiguous. Trimming stripped 5 bases from V and 0 bases from J, with 11 bases between. Germline loops: CDR1 PRHDT, CDR2 FYEKMQ (reference sequence). The CDR3 is made up of 14 amino acids.

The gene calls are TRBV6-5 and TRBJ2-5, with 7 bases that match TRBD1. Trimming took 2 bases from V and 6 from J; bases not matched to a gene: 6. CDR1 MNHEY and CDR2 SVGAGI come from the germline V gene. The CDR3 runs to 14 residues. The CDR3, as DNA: TGTGCCAGCAGTTACCATACAGGGGAGAAGACCCAGTACTTC. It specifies CASSYHTGEKTQYF.

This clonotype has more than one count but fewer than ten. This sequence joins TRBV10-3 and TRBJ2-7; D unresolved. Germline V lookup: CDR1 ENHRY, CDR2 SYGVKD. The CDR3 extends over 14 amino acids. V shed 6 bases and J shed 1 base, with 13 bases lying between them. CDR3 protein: CAIRAGDGSYEQYV. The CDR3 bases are TGTGCCATCAGGGCCGGAGACGGATCCTACGAGCAGTACGTC.

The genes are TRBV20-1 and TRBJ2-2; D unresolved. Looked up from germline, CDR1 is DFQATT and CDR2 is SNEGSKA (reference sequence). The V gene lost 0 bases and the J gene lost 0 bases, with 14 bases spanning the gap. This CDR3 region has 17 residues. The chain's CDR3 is CSARDFTGTANTGELFF. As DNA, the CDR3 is TGCAGTGCTAGAGACTTTACGGGTACCGCGAACACCGGGGAGCTGTTTTTT.

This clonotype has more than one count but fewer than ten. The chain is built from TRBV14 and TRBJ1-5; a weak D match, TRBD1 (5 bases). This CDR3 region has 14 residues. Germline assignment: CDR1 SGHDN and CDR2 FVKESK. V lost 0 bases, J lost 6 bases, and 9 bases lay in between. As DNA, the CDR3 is TGTGCCAGCAGCCAAGAGGGGACGGGTCAGCCCCAGCATTTT. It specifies CASSQEGTGQPQHF.

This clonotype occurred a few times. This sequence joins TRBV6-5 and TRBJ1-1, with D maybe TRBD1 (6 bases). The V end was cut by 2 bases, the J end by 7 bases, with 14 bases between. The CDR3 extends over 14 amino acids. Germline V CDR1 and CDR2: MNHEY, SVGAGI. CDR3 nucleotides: TGTGCCAGCAGTTACGGCGGGGGCATGGGTGAAGCTTTCTTT. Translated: CASSYGGGMGEAFF.

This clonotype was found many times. The CDR3 reads CASSSRLAGTADTQYF. The CDR3 bases are TGTGCCAGCAGCTCCAGACTAGCGGGGACCGCAGATACGCAGTATTTT. The chain links TRBV5-4 to TRBJ2-3; 11 bases line up with TRBD2. The CDR3 runs 16 residues. CDR1 and CDR2 from the germline V gene are SGHNT and YYREEE (reference sequence). V lost 3 bases to trimming and J lost 4 bases; unmatched junction nucleotides: 7.